This TCR beta chain originates from a study of beta chain features in type 1 diabetes. Study-level results: There was a moderate but significant shortening of TCRB CDR3s in all four CD4+ subsets of Type 1 diabetes patients. Highly expressing activated T cells could be over-counted with a cDNA template.

Sequencing targeted expressed TCRB transcripts, as all isolated RNA had been reverse transcribed. Method: immunoSEQ multiplex PCR; TCRdb's copy keeps in-frame clones and lacks some. There are about 650,000 clones in the sample; approximately 13% occur only once, and 0.095% to 0.15% lies in the top ten. CD4+ naive, central memory, regulatory and stem cell-like memory cells were sorted via CD45RO/CCR7/CD25/CD127/CD95/CD27. This clone has just a few counts. As yet, its antigen is unknown. This CDR3 spans 17 amino acids. This clonotype was sampled from a man under 40 with type 1 diabetes. Sequencing input: naive CD4+ T cells from blood. The chain employs TRBV21-1 and TRBJ2-7; the table assigns TRBD1, which was not confirmed against the DNA. TRBV21-1 has pseudogene status. CDR3 amino acids: CASKPALPGQGNYEQYF. As DNA, the CDR3 is TGTGCCAGCAAACCAGCTCTCCCGGGACAGGGGAACTACGAGCAGTACTTC.